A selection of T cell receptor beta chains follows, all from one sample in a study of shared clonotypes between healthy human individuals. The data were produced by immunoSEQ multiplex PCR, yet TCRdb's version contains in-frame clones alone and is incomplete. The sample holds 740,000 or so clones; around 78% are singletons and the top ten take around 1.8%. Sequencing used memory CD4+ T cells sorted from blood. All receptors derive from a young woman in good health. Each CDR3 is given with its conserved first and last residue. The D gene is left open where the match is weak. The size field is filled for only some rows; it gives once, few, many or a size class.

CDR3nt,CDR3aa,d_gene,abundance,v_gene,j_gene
TGCGCCAGCAGCCGGTGGGGCCACCTCAGAGAGACCCAGTACTTC,CASSRWGHLRETQYF,-,-,TRBV5-1,TRBJ2-5
TGTGCCACCCTCGGATTTATGAACACTGAAGCTTTCTTT,CATLGFMNTEAFF,-,few,TRBV28,TRBJ1-1
TGCGCCAGCAGCTTGGTTCCGGGAGGGCCAATATACACCGGGGAGCTGTTTTTT,CASSLVPGGPIYTGELFF,TRBD2,few,TRBV5-1,TRBJ2-2
TGTGCCAGTAGAAAGTGGGGGACAGGGTTAACCGGGGAGCTGTTTTTT,CASRKWGTGLTGELFF,TRBD1,-,TRBV19,TRBJ2-2
TGTGCCAGCAGTTACTCGTACGGCGTGGGGCCCCAGCATTTT,CASSYSYGVGPQHF,-,-,TRBV6-5,TRBJ1-5
TGTGCCAGCTCCCGAGGGGGGGAGCAGTTCTTC,CASSRGGEQFF,-,many,TRBV11-2,TRBJ2-1
TGTGCCAGCTCACCAACCGGAGGGTACGAGCAGTACTTC,CASSPTGGYEQYF,-,-,TRBV18,TRBJ2-7
TGTGCCAGCAGCTGGGGACAGGGGAATTCACCCCTCCACTTT,CASSWGQGNSPLHF,TRBD1,-,TRBV7-2,TRBJ1-6
TGTGCCAGCTCCCCCGGACAGGAGAACACTGAAGCTTTCTTT,CASSPGQENTEAFF,TRBD1,-,TRBV18,TRBJ1-1
TGTGCCAGTAGTCGGGGGCAGGGGTACAATGAGCAGTTCTTC,CASSRGQGYNEQFF,-,-,TRBV19,TRBJ2-1
TGTGCCAGTACCTCCGTCGGGAGCTCCTACAATGAGCAGTTCTTC,CASTSVGSSYNEQFF,-,few,TRBV19,TRBJ2-1
TGTGCCAGCAGTTCCCATTTCTACGAGCAGTACTTC,CASSSHFYEQYF,-,-,TRBV28,TRBJ2-7
TGTGCCAGCAGCAAACAAGACGGGGGCTACGAGCAGTACTTC,CASSKQDGGYEQYF,-,-,TRBV7-6,TRBJ2-7
TGTGCCAGCAGCTTAGCGGGGAGCAATCAGCCCCAGCATTTT,CASSLAGSNQPQHF,-,once,TRBV7-2,TRBJ1-5
TGCGCCAGCAGCACAGGGGACAGCACAGATACGCAGTATTTT,CASSTGDSTDTQYF,TRBD1,few,TRBV5-1,TRBJ2-3
TGTGCCAGCGGTCGCGGATACAATGAGCAGTTCTTC,CASGRGYNEQFF,-,-,TRBV6-1,TRBJ2-1
TGTGCCAGTAGTATTAAGGGGAACTATGGCTACACCTTC,CASSIKGNYGYTF,-,-,TRBV19,TRBJ1-2
TGTGCCTGGACAGGGCAGGAAGAGACCCAGTACTTC,CAWTGQEETQYF,-,-,TRBV30,TRBJ2-5
TGTGCCAGCAGGGGGGGTCCACAGGGAACTGGGGCCAACGTCCTGACTTTC,CASRGGPQGTGANVLTF,-,many,TRBV28,TRBJ2-6
TGTGCCAGCAGTCTGGGACAGGGGTATCAGCCCCAGCATTTT,CASSLGQGYQPQHF,TRBD1,-,TRBV28,TRBJ1-5
TGTGCCAGCAGTATACCACAGGGGGATCGCAATCAGCCCCAGCATTTT,CASSIPQGDRNQPQHF,TRBD1,-,TRBV28,TRBJ1-5
TGCGCCAGCAGCTTGGCTAGCGGGAGGGAGCAGTTCTTC,CASSLASGREQFF,TRBD2,-,TRBV5-1,TRBJ2-1
TGTGCCAGCAGTTTACTCCCGATCAGACAGGGATCCGGAAACACCATATATTTT,CASSLLPIRQGSGNTIYF,TRBD1,-,TRBV28,TRBJ1-3
TGTGCCAGCAGTTACAGGGACCGCTCCTACAATGAGCAGTTCTTC,CASSYRDRSYNEQFF,-,-,TRBV6-5,TRBJ2-1
TGCGCCAGCAGCTTGGCCGCGGGGTCTGGGGCCAACGTCCTGACTTTC,CASSLAAGSGANVLTF,-,once,TRBV5-1,TRBJ2-6
TGCGCCAGCAGCCCCCTGGCGGGGGCCTACAATGAGCAGTTCTTC,CASSPLAGAYNEQFF,TRBD2,few,TRBV5-1,TRBJ2-1
TGTGCCAGCAGTTACTCGCCGGGACTAGCGGGAGTCGAGCAGTACTTC,CASSYSPGLAGVEQYF,TRBD2,-,TRBV6-6,TRBJ2-7
TGTGCCAGCAGCTCAGGGACTAGCCTCAATGAGCAGTTCTTC,CASSSGTSLNEQFF,TRBD2,-,TRBV7-3,TRBJ2-1
TGTGCCAGCAGCGCCGGGACAGGTTATCAGCCCCAGCATTTT,CASSAGTGYQPQHF,TRBD1,-,TRBV28,TRBJ1-5
TGTGCCACCCTTCGTCGTGCAGAAAGCTATGGCTACACCTTC,CATLRRAESYGYTF,-,-,TRBV28,TRBJ1-2
TGTGCCAGCAGCTTGGGACCGAGTCAGAGCGCAGATACGCAGTATTTT,CASSLGPSQSADTQYF,-,once,TRBV7-8,TRBJ2-3
TGTGCCAGCAGCTCTCAAGGGGCTGCTAACTATGGCTACACCTTC,CASSSQGAANYGYTF,-,-,TRBV7-2,TRBJ1-2
TGCGCCAGCACCGCCAGGGAGAACTATGGCTACACCTTC,CASTARENYGYTF,-,-,TRBV10-2,TRBJ1-2
TGCGCCAGCAGCTTCCGGGACTCGCGGGAGGGGGGGATCGCCGAGGAGCTGTTTTTT,CASSFRDSREGGIAEELFF,TRBD2,-,TRBV5-1,TRBJ2-2
TGTGCCAGCAGCCCGGGCCGGGACAGACCATCCTATGGCTACACCTTC,CASSPGRDRPSYGYTF,TRBD1,few,TRBV5-4,TRBJ1-2
TGTGCCACCAGCATGGGGGGGTTTACAGATACGCAGTATTTT,CATSMGGFTDTQYF,TRBD2,-,TRBV15,TRBJ2-3
TGCGCCAGCAGCCAATCACCCGTCGGTGGCTACACCTTC,CASSQSPVGGYTF,-,-,TRBV4-1,TRBJ1-2
TGTGCCAGCAGGGACCAATTTTGGGCCGGGGGCTACACCTTC,CASRDQFWAGGYTF,-,-,TRBV7-2,TRBJ1-2
TGTGCCAGCTACCGGACAGGGAGGAACACTGAAGCTTTCTTT,CASYRTGRNTEAFF,TRBD1,-,TRBV28,TRBJ1-1
TGTGCCAGCAGTTTAGGACAACAATTGGTAGCTTTCTTT,CASSLGQQLVAFF,-,many,TRBV28,TRBJ1-1
TGTGCCAGCAGCCCGATAGCACGCCGGCACACTGAAGCTTTCTTT,CASSPIARRHTEAFF,-,-,TRBV14,TRBJ1-1
TGTGCCAGCTCACAGCGGAGGAACTATGGCTACACCTTC,CASSQRRNYGYTF,-,few,TRBV18,TRBJ1-2
TGTGCCACCGGCCGTTCTGGGAGTGAAAAACTGTTTTTT,CATGRSGSEKLFF,-,-,TRBV19,TRBJ1-4
TGTGCCAGCAGTCGGGACCCCGGGGGCTACGAGCAGTACTTC,CASSRDPGGYEQYF,-,-,TRBV6-6,TRBJ2-7
TGCGCCAGCAGCTCGGGCTGGGACGCCGGGGACGAGCAGTACTTC,CASSSGWDAGDEQYF,-,-,TRBV5-1,TRBJ2-7
TGTGCCAGTAGCCCCGGGACAACCAACGAGCAGTACTTC,CASSPGTTNEQYF,-,-,TRBV19,TRBJ2-7
TGTGCCACCAGCAGAGGGGGGGTAACGAATGAGCAGTTCTTC,CATSRGGVTNEQFF,-,-,TRBV15,TRBJ2-1
TGTGCCAGCAGCTTAGGAGCGTCTAGCGATTTCACCGGGGAGCTGTTTTTT,CASSLGASSDFTGELFF,-,-,TRBV7-8,TRBJ2-2
TGTGCCAGCAGTTCCCCTCTAGCGGGACTCACAGATACGCAGTATTTT,CASSSPLAGLTDTQYF,TRBD2,few,TRBV28,TRBJ2-3
TGTGCCAGCAGCCCACAAAGGGACACTGAAGCTTTCTTT,CASSPQRDTEAFF,-,many,TRBV7-2,TRBJ1-1
TGTGCCAGCGGACAGTCCAATCAGCCCCAGCATTTT,CASGQSNQPQHF,-,-,TRBV6-1,TRBJ1-5
TGTGCCAGCTCACCAATGAATAGCGGGACTAACAATGAGCAGTTCTTC,CASSPMNSGTNNEQFF,TRBD2,many,TRBV18,TRBJ2-1
TGTGCCAGCAGCTTAGGTTGGGGTCAAGAGACCCAGTACTTC,CASSLGWGQETQYF,-,-,TRBV7-9,TRBJ2-5
TGTGCCAGCAGTGGGACTAGCGGGGGGTACGAGCAGTACTTC,CASSGTSGGYEQYF,TRBD2,few,TRBV28,TRBJ2-7
TGTGCCTGGAGGGCGGGAGCGGGCTACGAGCAGTACTTC,CAWRAGAGYEQYF,TRBD2,-,TRBV30,TRBJ2-7
TGCAGTGCTAGCAGGGGAGCGGGCTACACCTTC,CSASRGAGYTF,-,-,TRBV20-1,TRBJ1-2
TGCGCCAGCAGTTCCGGACAGGGCCAATCGCCCCAGCATTTT,CASSSGQGQSPQHF,TRBD1,-,TRBV10-2,TRBJ1-5
TGTGCCAGCAGTGGAGAGGACGGCCGCTCCTACGAGCAGTACTTC,CASSGEDGRSYEQYF,-,-,TRBV6-1,TRBJ2-7
TGTGCCAGCAGCTTGGGCCAGGGGATCTACGAGCAGTACTTC,CASSLGQGIYEQYF,-,-,TRBV5-4,TRBJ2-7
TGTGCCAGTAGTATCTCTGGGTCGGGACTAGCGGGAGGGCCGGTCCGGAATGAGCAGTTCTTC,CASSISGSGLAGGPVRNEQFF,TRBD2,-,TRBV19,TRBJ2-1